The rows below give T cell receptor beta chains drawn from one sample of a study of blood T cells in healthy people across ages. TCRdb fed the 5' RACE reads into MiXCR, producing one record per CDR3 protein. The table lists approximately 800,000 distinct CDR3 sequences, less than 80% of them singletons, with about 30% in the top ten. The sequenced sample was blood. Receptor source: a man aged 25-45 years in good health. Both conserved end residues are part of each CDR3. Fields, in order: CDR3 length, J gene, V gene, clone size, D gene, CDR3 DNA, CDR3 protein. A D gene is named only where the DNA matches it firmly. Clone size is shown for a subset of rows, as once, few, many or a class of expanded clone.

>11|TRBJ2-7|TRBV29-1|few|.
TGCAGCGCTGGACAGCACTACGAGCAGTACTTC
CSAGQHYEQYF
>17|TRBJ2-4|TRBV28|.|.
TGTGCCAGCAGTTTCTTAAATTGGCAGGGGCCGCTTTGGGAGCAGTACTTC
CASSFLNWQGPLWEQYF
>16|TRBJ2-5|TRBV4-3|few|.
TGCGCCAGCAGCCAAGATCACGAGGGGCTGGGCGAGACCCAGTACTTC
CASSQDHEGLGETQYF
>11|TRBJ2-7|TRBV29-1|few|TRBD1
TGCAGCGTTGGAACAGGGGGCGAGCAGTACTTC
CSVGTGGEQYF
>13|TRBJ2-1|TRBV5-1|.|TRBD2
TGCGCCAGCAGCTTGGACTCTAGCGGGTCGCAGTTCTTC
CASSLDSSGSQFF
>17|TRBJ2-2|TRBV9|.|.
TGTGCCAGCAGCGTAGAGGGGGGAGCCTTACGGGCCGGGGAGCTGTTTTTT
CASSVEGGALRAGELFF
>14|TRBJ1-2|TRBV12-3/TRBV12-4|.|TRBD1
TGTGCCAGCAGCGGGGACAGAAGGGGACATGGCTACACCTTC
CASSGDRRGHGYTF
>16|TRBJ2-3|TRBV11-2|.|TRBD2
TGTGCCAGCAGCTTAGATCCGCGGGGGGGCACAGATACGCAGTATTTT
CASSLDPRGGTDTQYF
>13|TRBJ2-1|TRBV3-1|.|.
TGTGCCAGCAGCCAAGACGTTTTAGGTGAGCAGTTCTTC
CASSQDVLGEQFF
>16|TRBJ2-1|TRBV6-4|.|.
TGTGCCAGCTCACTCTTTGGGGACAAGGTTTATAATGAGCAGTTCTTC
CASSLFGDKVYNEQFF
>15|TRBJ1-4|TRBV6-5|.|.
TGTGCCAGCAGTTACTCCTTAAATTTAAATGAAAAACTGTTTTTT
CASSYSLNLNEKLFF
>13|TRBJ2-4|TRBV6-2/TRBV6-3|.|.
TGTGCCAGCAGTCCGCAGGCCGGGGGCATTCAGTACTTC
CASSPQAGGIQYF
>15|TRBJ1-4|TRBV12-3/TRBV12-4|.|.
TGTGCCAGCAGGTCGACAGCTGACTCTAATGAAAAACTGTTTTTT
CASRSTADSNEKLFF
>14|TRBJ2-3|TRBV11-1|.|TRBD1
TGTGCCAGCAGCTTGGACAGGCCCTCAGATACGCAGTATTTT
CASSLDRPSDTQYF
>16|TRBJ2-7|TRBV12-3/TRBV12-4|.|TRBD1
TGTGCCAGCAGTTTAGATCATCCGGGACAGGGCCACGAGCAGTACTTC
CASSLDHPGQGHEQYF
>15|TRBJ2-1|TRBV13|.|.
TGTGCCAGCAGCTTGAGGCTATTCTCCTACAATGAGCAGTTCTTC
CASSLRLFSYNEQFF